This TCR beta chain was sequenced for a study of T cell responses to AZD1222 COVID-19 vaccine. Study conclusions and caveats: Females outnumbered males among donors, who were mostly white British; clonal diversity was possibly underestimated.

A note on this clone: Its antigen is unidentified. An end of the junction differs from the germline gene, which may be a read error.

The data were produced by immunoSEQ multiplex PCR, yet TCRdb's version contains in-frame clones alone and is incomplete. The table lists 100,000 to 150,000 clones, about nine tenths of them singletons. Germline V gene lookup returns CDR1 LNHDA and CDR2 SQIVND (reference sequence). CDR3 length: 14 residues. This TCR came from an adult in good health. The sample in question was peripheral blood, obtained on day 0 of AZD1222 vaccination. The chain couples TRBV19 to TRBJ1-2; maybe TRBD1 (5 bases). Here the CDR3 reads CASKLRADPYRYTF. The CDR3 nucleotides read TGTGCCAGTAAGCTCAGGGCGGACCCCTATCGCTACACCTTC.